The table lists the clone carrying this T cell receptor beta chain with a few counts. The source of the sample is a study of T-cell reconstitution after alpha-beta-depleted transplantation in children. Trimming took 0 bases from V and 3 from J; bases not matched to a gene: 1. This CDR3 spans 16 amino acids. Germline CDR1 MRHNA, CDR2 SNTAGT. TCRbeta library preparation incorporated unique molecular identifiers. TCRdb fed the PCR reads into MiXCR, producing one record per CDR3 protein. The sample has over 200,000 distinct CDR3 sequences, 8% to 10% seen once. The material sequenced was PBMCs from the stem cell graft donor, taken from the stem cell graft. The sequence derives from a human donor who donated a stem cell graft to a child with acute lymphoblastic leukemia. The rearrangement links TRBV6-4 to TRBJ2-1, with 11 bases aligning to TRBD2. This CDR3 is CASSDSTSGDYNEQFF. The CDR3 DNA reads TGTGCCAGCAGTGACTCGACTAGCGGGGACTACAATGAGCAGTTCTTC.